These T cell receptor beta chains were read from a single sample in a study of blood T cell dynamics during melanoma immunotherapy. The assay was immunoSEQ multiplex PCR, and TCRdb's table has in-frame clones only and misses some. The sample consists of approximately 6,000 clones, roughly 85% of them appearing once. The sample was blood, taken from a patient treated with checkpoint blockade. These receptors were taken from a human donor with melanoma. CDR3s include the opening cysteine and the closing phenylalanine or tryptophan. The D gene is left open where the match is weak. Size tells how often a clone was seen (once, few, many) or the class of an expanded clone, and some rows leave it out.

DNA: TGTGCCAGCAGCGTAGCTGGGGGGCGCTTTGAAAAACTGTTTTTT
CDR3: CASSVAGGRFEKLFF
V: TRBV9
J: TRBJ1-4
D: NA
size: NA

DNA: TGCGCCAGCAGCCCGCAGGGGGCGGTTAATGAAAAACTGTTTTTT
CDR3: CASSPQGAVNEKLFF
V: TRBV5-1
J: TRBJ1-4
D: TRBD1
size: NA

DNA: TGTGCCAGCAGCGGCCAAGGACAGGGGAATTCACCCCTCCACTTT
CDR3: CASSGQGQGNSPLHF
V: TRBV7-9
J: TRBJ1-6
D: TRBD1
size: NA

DNA: TGTGCCTGGAGTATCGGGCTGGGGGAGACCCAGTACTTC
CDR3: CAWSIGLGETQYF
V: TRBV30
J: TRBJ2-5
D: NA
size: NA

DNA: TGTGCCAGCAGTGAAGAGAGCCTGGGTGAAAAACTGTTTTTT
CDR3: CASSEESLGEKLFF
V: TRBV2
J: TRBJ1-4
D: NA
size: NA

DNA: TGTGCCAGCAGCTTAGACGGACAGGGGGCTGGCTACACCTTC
CDR3: CASSLDGQGAGYTF
V: TRBV7-8
J: TRBJ1-2
D: TRBD1
size: NA

DNA: TGTGCCAGCAGCTCGACTACAGGCAACGTCCTGACTTTC
CDR3: CASSSTTGNVLTF
V: TRBV11-2
J: TRBJ2-6
D: NA
size: NA

DNA: TGTGCCAGTAGTTTGGGTACTGAAGCTTTCTTT
CDR3: CASSLGTEAFF
V: TRBV19
J: TRBJ1-1
D: NA
size: few

DNA: TGTGCCAGCAGTTTAGGCAGGGAGGTCAATGAGCGGTTCTTC
CDR3: CASSLGREVNERFF
V: TRBV28
J: TRBJ2-1
D: NA
size: NA

DNA: TGCGCCAGCAGCTTGGAGGGGGGTTCCTACAATGAGCAGTTCTTC
CDR3: CASSLEGGSYNEQFF
V: TRBV5-1
J: TRBJ2-1
D: NA
size: NA

DNA: TGTGCCAGCAGCCGAACCGGGACAGGGGGGCCTCAGCCCCAGCATTTT
CDR3: CASSRTGTGGPQPQHF
V: TRBV4-2
J: TRBJ1-5
D: TRBD1
size: few

DNA: TGTGCCAGCAGCTCCAGCTCCTACAATGAGCAGTTCTTC
CDR3: CASSSSSYNEQFF
V: TRBV7-2
J: TRBJ2-1
D: NA
size: NA

DNA: TGTGCCAGCAGTTCCCGTCCGACCGGGAACACTGAAGCTTTCTTT
CDR3: CASSSRPTGNTEAFF
V: TRBV6-5
J: TRBJ1-1
D: NA
size: NA

DNA: TGCGCCAGCAGCTTTCCAGGGGGATACACCGGGGAGCTGTTTTTT
CDR3: CASSFPGGYTGELFF
V: TRBV5-1
J: TRBJ2-2
D: TRBD1
size: few

DNA: TGTGCCAGCAGCTCCGCCGGGAAGGTGAACACTGAAGCATTCTTT
CDR3: CASSSAGKVNTEAFF
V: TRBV6-5
J: TRBJ1-1
D: NA
size: NA

DNA: TGTGCCAGCAGCCTACAGTCGGGTTTTGAAGCTTTCTTT
CDR3: CASSLQSGFEAFF
V: TRBV7-8
J: TRBJ1-1
D: NA
size: NA

DNA: TGTGCCACCAGCACCAGGACAGGCGGCGATGAAAAACTGTTTTTT
CDR3: CATSTRTGGDEKLFF
V: TRBV15
J: TRBJ1-4
D: TRBD1
size: NA

DNA: TGTGCCAGTAGCTGGACAGGGGAGGCCACTGAAGCTTTCTTT
CDR3: CASSWTGEATEAFF
V: TRBV19
J: TRBJ1-1
D: TRBD1
size: NA